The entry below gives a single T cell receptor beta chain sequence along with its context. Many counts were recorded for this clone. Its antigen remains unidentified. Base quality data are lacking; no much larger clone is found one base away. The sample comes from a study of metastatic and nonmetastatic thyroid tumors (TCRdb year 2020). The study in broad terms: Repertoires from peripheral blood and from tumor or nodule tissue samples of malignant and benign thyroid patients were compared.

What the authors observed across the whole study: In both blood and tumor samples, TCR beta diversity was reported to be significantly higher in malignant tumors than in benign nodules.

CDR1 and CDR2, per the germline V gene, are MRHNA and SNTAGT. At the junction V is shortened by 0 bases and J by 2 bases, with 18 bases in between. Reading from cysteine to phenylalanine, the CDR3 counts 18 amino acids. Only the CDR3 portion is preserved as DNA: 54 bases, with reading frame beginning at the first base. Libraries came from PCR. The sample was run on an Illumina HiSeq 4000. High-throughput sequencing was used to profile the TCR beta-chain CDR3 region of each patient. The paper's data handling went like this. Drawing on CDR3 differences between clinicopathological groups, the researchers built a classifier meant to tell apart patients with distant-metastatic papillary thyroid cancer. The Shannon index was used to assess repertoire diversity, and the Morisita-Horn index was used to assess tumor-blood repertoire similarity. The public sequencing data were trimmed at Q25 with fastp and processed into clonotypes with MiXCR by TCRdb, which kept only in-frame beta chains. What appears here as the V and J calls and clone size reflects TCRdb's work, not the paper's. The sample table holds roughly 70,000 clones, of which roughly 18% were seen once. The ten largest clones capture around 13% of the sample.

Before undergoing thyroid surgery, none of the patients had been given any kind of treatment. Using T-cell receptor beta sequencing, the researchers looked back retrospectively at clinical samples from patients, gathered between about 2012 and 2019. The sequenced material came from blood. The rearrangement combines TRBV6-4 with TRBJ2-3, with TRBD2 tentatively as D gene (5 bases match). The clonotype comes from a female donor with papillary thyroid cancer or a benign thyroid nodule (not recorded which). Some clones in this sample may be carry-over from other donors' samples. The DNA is TGTGCCAGCAGTGACTCGCCCCTTTCGAGCGGTCCCACAGATACGCAGTATTTT. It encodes CASSDSPLSSGPTDTQYF.